What follows are 22 T cell receptor beta chains derived from one specimen sequenced in a study of T cells expressing NK-cell markers. From its re-call of the 5' RACE reads, TCRdb lists each CDR3 protein once, without DNA. This table holds fewer than 550,000 distinct CDR3 sequences. Sequencing was performed on blood T cells: a sorted CD56 or NKG2C T cell subset, CD4+ or CD8+ T cells, or bulk PBMC T cells (not recorded which). These receptors all come from a woman aged 50 to 60 in good health.

This chain uses TRBV5-5 with TRBJ2-7. This CDR3 is 14 amino acids long. CDR1 is SGHKS, CDR2 YYEKEE, per germline (reference sequence). The CDR3 loop reads CASSLETITYEQYF.

The chain is built from TRBV5-1 and TRBJ2-5. This CDR3 contains 11 residues. From germline, CDR1 is SGHRS and CDR2 YFSETQ. CDR3 residues: CASRFLETQYF. The whole variable domain, remainder taken from reference TRBV5-1 and TRBJ2-5, is KAGVTQTPRYLIKTRGQQVTLSCSPISGHRSVSWYQQTPGQGLQFLFEYFSETQRNKGNFPGRFSGRQFSNSRSEMNVSTLELGDSALYLCASRFLETQYFGPGTRLLVL.

The chain uses TRBV29-1 and TRBJ2-3; there is no DNA to check the TCRdb D call of TRBD2. CDR1 and CDR2 (germline): SQVTM, ANQGSEA. This CDR3 is built from 14 residues. CDR3 in amino acids: CSVDSGRGTDTQYF.

The J gene is TRBJ2-2, the V gene TRBV9; TCRdb's D call of TRBD2 is untestable without DNA. Germline V gene data show CDR1 as SGDLS and CDR2 as YYNGEE. This CDR3 is 12 amino acids long. The chain's CDR3 is CASSRDSGELFF.

The chain links TRBV12-3 or TRBV12-4 to TRBJ2-1; TCRdb proposes TRBD2, but this gene call is untestable without DNA. The length of the CDR3 is 15 residues. Here the CDR3 reads CASSGGLAGFGEQFF.

The rearrangement uses TRBV3-1 and TRBJ1-4. This CDR3 has 13 amino acids. Germline CDR1 and CDR2: LGHDT and YNNKEL (reference sequence). This chain's CDR3 is CASSPPGGEKLFF. Full variable domain (remainder filled in from reference TRBV3-1 and TRBJ1-4): DTAVSQTPKYLVTQMGNDKSIKCEQNLGHDTMYWYKQDSKKFLKIMFSYNNKELIINETVPNRFSPKSPDKAHLNLHINSLELGDSAVYFCASSPPGGEKLFFGSGTQLSVL.

This chain links TRBV10-3 with TRBJ2-2; TCRdb's assignment of TRBD2 cannot be checked, as there is no DNA. This CDR3 contains 16 residues. The V gene's germline CDR1 is ENHRY and CDR2 SYGVKD. The CDR3 sequence: CAIRERLAANTGELFF.

V usage is TRBV12-3 or TRBV12-4 and J usage is TRBJ2-1; absent DNA, TCRdb's TRBD1 call cannot be checked. The CDR3 length is 11 residues. CDR3 protein: CASGAHNEQFF.

This chain uses TRBV10-3 with TRBJ2-3; the TCRdb D gene call, TRBD1, has no DNA to confirm it. CDR1 and CDR2 (germline): ENHRY, SYGVKD. CDR3 length: 13 residues. The CDR3 is CAIGGTNTDTQYF.

The gene calls are TRBV12-3 or TRBV12-4 and TRBJ1-5. The length of the CDR3 is 16 residues. CDR3 loop: CASSLDVGGGRQPQHF.

The chain combines TRBV2 with TRBJ2-1; there is no DNA to check the TCRdb D call of TRBD1. This CDR3 has 14 residues. The V gene's germline CDR1 is SNHLY and CDR2 FYNNEI. The chain's CDR3 is CASSKGQGGYEQFF.

The CDR3 sequence: CASSQDVALGGDTQYF. V and J are TRBV4-2 and TRBJ2-3. The CDR3 covers 16 residues. The germline gives CDR1 LGHNA, CDR2 YNFKEQ.

V usage is TRBV29-1 and J usage is TRBJ1-5; the D call from TCRdb, TRBD1, cannot be confirmed without DNA. Germline CDR1 and CDR2: SQVTM and ANQGSEA. CDR3 length: 15 amino acids. The CDR3 region is CSVAKGMEGNQPQHF.

The V and J genes are TRBV4-1 and TRBJ1-6; there is no DNA to check the TCRdb D call of TRBD1. Germline assignment: CDR1 MGHRA and CDR2 YSYEKL. This CDR3 has 17 amino acids. CDR3 region: CASSQDLSGAQGSPLHF.

The gene calls are TRBV5-6 and TRBJ2-2; TCRdb proposes TRBD2, but this gene call is untestable without DNA. CDR1 and CDR2 (germline): SGHDT, YYEEEE. The CDR3 sequence is 17 residues long. The CDR3 loop reads CASSPKTSGTNTGELFF.

The chain couples TRBV27 to TRBJ1-5. CDR1 is MNHEY, CDR2 SMNVEV, per germline (reference sequence). The CDR3 is 12 amino acids. CDR3: CASDSYSQPQHF.

The chain combines TRBV5-1 with TRBJ1-2; TCRdb outputs TRBD1, but without DNA this stays unchecked. From germline, CDR1 is SGHRS and CDR2 YFSETQ. The CDR3 consists of 17 residues. The CDR3 region is CASSSVERGTGYYGYTF.

V is TRBV12-5 and J is TRBJ1-5. Germline CDR1 is LGHNT and CDR2 is FRNRAP. The length of the CDR3 is 14 residues. The CDR3 region is CASGQSTWNQPQHF.

The chain uses TRBV29-1 and TRBJ1-1; the TCRdb call, TRBD1, lacks DNA for checking. This CDR3 is 13 amino acids long. CDR1 is SQVTM and CDR2 is ANQGSEA in the germline V gene. The CDR3 sequence is CSVADSLGPEAFF. Based on the CDR3 plus reference TRBV29-1 and TRBJ1-1, the full variable domain is SAVISQKPSRDICQRGTSLTIQCQVDSQVTMMFWYRQQPGQSLTLIATANQGSEATYESGFVIDKFPISRPNLTFSTLTVSNMSPEDSSIYLCSVADSLGPEAFFGQGTRLTVV.

J is TRBJ2-7 and V is TRBV9; TCRdb selects TRBD2, and the lack of DNA leaves this call unchecked. Germline values: CDR1 SGDLS, CDR2 YYNGEE. CDR3 length: 15 amino acids. CDR3 in amino acids: CASSARPGLPYEQYF.

CDR3 sequence reads: CASSLVGLSGRQFF. The chain couples TRBV11-2 to TRBJ2-1; TCRdb names TRBD2, which stays unverified in the absence of DNA. Germline V gene sequence: CDR1 SGHAT, CDR2 FQNNGV. CDR3 length: 14 residues. Together with reference TRBV11-2 and TRBJ2-1, the CDR3 gives the full variable domain: EAGVAQSPRYKIIEKRQSVAFWCNPISGHATLYWYQQILGQGPKLLIQFQNNGVVDDSQLPKDRFSAERLKGVDSTLKIQPAKLEDSAVYLCASSLVGLSGRQFFGPGTRLTVL.

V gene TRBV24-1 combines with J gene TRBJ2-1; TCRdb picks TRBD2, but there is no DNA to check that call. Germline V gene data show CDR1 as KGHDR and CDR2 as SFDVKD. The CDR3 is 18 residues long. The CDR3 protein is CATSDPVVGVSSYNEQFF.